This T cell receptor (beta chain) emerged from a study of T cells after yellow fever vaccination (dated by TCRdb to about 2019). Looking at the study overall: The SMART-Seq v4 Ultra Low Input RNA kit was used to prepare libraries from fractions with low cell numbers. To track T-cell clones before and after primary and booster YFV17D yellow fever vaccination, bulk TCR alpha and beta repertoires were sequenced longitudinally. The cohort comprised two healthy male donors, one aged 18 to 29 and one aged 30 to 40 years. Blood was collected at multiple timepoints before and after primary and secondary immunization, and bulk PBMC replicates and cell subsets were isolated. The investigation overall reported the following: Because abundant contaminating clonotypes from the bulk population could be contained in FACS-sorted repertoires, computational filtering was required. Most clones expanded after primary vaccination (almost 98% of CD4 and 70% to 90% of CD8) were re-detected after the booster, suggesting that broad memory maintenance occurred. Compared with the primary T-cell response, the secondary T-cell response was faster but weaker, reaching its peak on day 5 rather than on day 15. The study included only two donors, which limits how far the findings can be generalized. A small share of clonotypes occurred in both CD4 and CD8 compartments, likely arising from convergent recombination.

This clonotype has more than one count but fewer than ten. Its antigen has not been determined. One base away there is no much larger clone; base qualities are not given. Per the publication, the treatment or condition label means: live attenuated yellow fever vaccine strain. At every blood-draw timepoint, two biological replicates of bulk PBMCs were collected. PBMCs were isolated from peripheral blood using a standard Ficoll-Paque protocol. TriZol was used to extract RNA from bulk PBMCs, CD4 and CD8 fractions, and dextramer-positive and dextramer-negative fractions. TCR cDNA was synthesized by 5'RACE template switching, through which a universal primer site and unique molecular identifiers were introduced. Priming for cDNA synthesis came from both the TCR alpha and TCR beta constant segments. Libraries were amplified in two PCR steps, with sample barcodes and sequencing adapters added in the second step. Sequencing of libraries was done on Illumina HiSeq 2500 (2x100 bp) or NovaSeq (2x150 bp). As for the original processing: Demultiplexing of reads and collapsing into UMI consensus sequences were performed with MIGEC, and V(D)J alignment was carried out with MiXCR. Vaccine-responding clonotypes were defined with edgeR using replicate PBMC samples, requiring FDR below 0.01 and a log2 fold change above 5 up to day 15. CD4 or CD8 identity was assigned to each bulk clonotype according to whether the clonotype was present at higher abundance in the sequenced CD4 repertoire or the sequenced CD8 repertoire. The raw public data were reprocessed by TCRdb itself: fastp quality trimming at Q25, MiXCR clonotype calling, in-frame beta chains only. Entries that share a CDR3 protein sequence are merged under the most common genes and DNA. The V and J calls shown here were made by TCRdb, not taken from the authors' results. In all, the sample holds 620,000 or so distinct CDR3 sequences, and roughly 17% of those were seen once. Of the sample, roughly a sixth falls within the top ten clones.

Material: PBMCs, obtained 5 days after the first yellow fever vaccination. The sequence derives from a young man who received the YFV17D yellow fever vaccine.

Here is the DNA: TGTGCCAGCAGTAAGGAGGGGTACACAGATACGCAGTATTTT. This yields the protein CASSKEGYTDTQYF. The chain employs TRBV7-8 and TRBJ2-3, with a weak D call of TRBD2 (6 bases match). The CDR3 starts with the cysteine, ends with the phenylalanine, and has 14 residues. The read is trimmed to its CDR3 DNA, 42 bases read in frame from base 1. CDR1 and CDR2 are read off the germline V gene as SGHVS and FQNEAQ. The junction shows trimming of 6 bases on V and 2 bases on J, plus 12 bases between the germline ends.